This TCR beta chain was profiled in a study of blood T cell repertoires in COVID-19. Study at large: There were acute and convalescent COVID-19 samples, and they came from the United States, Italy and Spain.

In assigning cohorts, the study relied on participant-reported clinical history. The study counted Cohort 3 donors as recovered given two negative PCRs, clearance, or symptom resolution. The repertoire was sequenced with immunoSEQ multiplex PCR; TCRdb's copy has only in-frame clones and lacks some. Of roughly 230,000 clones in the sample, roughly 80% were seen once. V was pared by 6 bases and J by 7 bases, with 10 bases between. In germline, CDR1 is MGHDK, CDR2 SYGVNS. The CDR3 totals 12 residues. Source material: PBMCs or T cells enriched from blood (not recorded which). The chain joins TRBV25-1 to TRBJ2-1, with D unresolved. The origin of this receptor is a man in his forties or fifties who had recovered from COVID-19. CDR3 in DNA: TGTGCCAGCAGGGCTGCCCTGAATGAGCAGTTCTTC. Encoded protein: CASRAALNEQFF.